Following are 23 T cell receptor beta chains from one sample sequenced in a study of sequential checkpoint blockade in melanoma. Documented treatment: randomized to nivolumab then ipilimumab (arm A) or the reverse (arm B). Here immunoSEQ multiplex PCR was the method, and the copy in TCRdb shows in-frame clones only, minus some. The table lists roughly 9,600 clones, roughly 29% of them singletons. Specimen: tumor tissue (inferred from file names), collected from a patient given nivolumab and ipilimumab in sequence. The receptors come from a human donor with melanoma.

This clone ranks as medium-sized (0.01 to 0.1%). The chain combines TRBV19 with TRBJ1-1; possible D gene TRBD1, 6 bases. The germline gives CDR1 LNHDA, CDR2 SQIVND (reference sequence). With 2 bases removed from V and 2 bases from J, the gap between germline ends came to 18 bases. This CDR3 has 17 residues. CDR3 in DNA: TGTGCCAGTAGTATAAGGGGGGTAAGGGCCCGCAACACTGAAGCTTTCTTT. This codes for CASSIRGVRARNTEAFF.

The table lists this clone with many counts. The rearrangement uses TRBV11-3 and TRBJ1-5, with D unclear. CDR3 length: 14 amino acids. Germline V CDR1 and CDR2: SGHNT, YENEEA. V dropped 5 bases and J dropped 6 bases, with 14 bases sitting between them. CDR3 sequence (DNA): TGTGCCAGCAGCCAAGTAGAGCCCGGTCAGCCCCAGCATTTT. Encoded protein: CASSQVEPGQPQHF.

The chain is built from TRBV29-1 and TRBJ2-1; D is undetermined. The CDR3 runs 13 residues. Germline CDR1 and CDR2: SQVTM and ANQGSEA. V was pared by 3 bases and J by 4 bases, with 10 bases between. CDR3 nucleotides: TGCAGCGTTGAGTCGCGCGGTTACAATGAGCAGTTCTTC. It translates to CSVESRGYNEQFF.

This clone was recorded at least ten times. This sequence joins TRBV9 and TRBJ1-2; D call uncertain. V was pared by 4 bases and J by 4 bases, with 14 bases between. The CDR3 loop spans 14 amino acids. The germline V gene has CDR1 SGDLS and CDR2 YYNGEE. CDR3 sequence: CASSKQTPIYGYTF. CDR3 DNA: TGTGCCAGCAGCAAACAAACCCCAATCTATGGCTACACCTTC.

This clone has a count of ten or more. V gene TRBV7-1 combines with J gene TRBJ2-4; a possible D gene is TRBD1 (6 bases). TRBV7-1 is an ORF, with its function uncertain. This CDR3 spans 15 amino acids. With 5 bases removed from V and 1 base from J, the gap between germline ends came to 12 bases. In nucleotides, the CDR3 is TGTGCCAGCAGCCAACAGGGATTCGCCAAAAACATTCAGTACTTC. Amino acids: CASSQQGFAKNIQYF.

The chain has TRBV28 and TRBJ1-5, with no clear D. This CDR3 is 13 amino acids long. The germline V gene encodes CDR1 MDHEN and CDR2 SYDVKM. Deletions cut 2 bases from V and 5 bases from J, with 7 bases between. The CDR3 coding sequence is TGTGCCAGCAGTTTAGGCGTGGATCAGCCCCAGCATTTT. Protein: CASSLGVDQPQHF.

This clone is medium-sized. The rearrangement uses TRBV28 and TRBJ2-1; D is unclear. The CDR3 length is 19 residues. Germline V lookup: CDR1 MDHEN, CDR2 SYDVKM. V dropped 3 bases and J dropped 4 bases, with 25 bases sitting between them. CDR3: CASSLVRPDSGPRYNEQFF. CDR3 DNA: TGTGCCAGCAGTTTGGTCCGTCCCGATTCGGGCCCGAGGTACAATGAGCAGTTCTTC. The whole variable domain, filled in from reference TRBV28 and TRBJ2-1, reads DVKVTQSSRYLVKRTGEKVFLECVQDMDHENMFWYRQDPGLGLRLIYFSYDVKMKEKGDIPEGYSVSREKKERFSLILESASTNQTSMYLCASSLVRPDSGPRYNEQFFGPGTRLTVL.

The chain couples TRBV18 to TRBJ1-6; TRBD1 agrees at 7 bases. Germline V gene sequence: CDR1 KGHSH, CDR2 LQKENI. The CDR3 loop spans 16 amino acids. Germline trimming cut 4 bases from V and 5 bases from J; bases unmatched to any gene: 8. In DNA form, the CDR3 reads TGTGCCAGCTCACTGGGGACAGCTACTAATAATTCACCCCTCCACTTT. Protein sequence: CASSLGTATNNSPLHF.

The V call is TRBV10-2, the J call TRBJ2-5; 10 bases line up with TRBD2. The V gene end was trimmed by 0 bases and the J gene end by 9 bases; junction bases not matched to a gene: 1. CDR1 and CDR2 (germline): WSHSY, SAAADI. The CDR3 spans 13 residues. The CDR3 reads CASSESTSGAQYF. The CDR3 DNA is TGCGCCAGCAGTGAGTCAACTAGCGGGGCCCAGTACTTC.

The V gene is TRBV7-8, the J gene TRBJ2-2; D gene unclear. The CDR3 is 13 residues long. CDR1 and CDR2 (germline): SGHVS, FQNEAQ. Trimming left V 5 bases short and J 3 bases short, with 7 bases between. CDR3 amino acids: CASSPWDTGELFF. CDR3 nucleotide sequence: TGTGCCAGCAGCCCCTGGGACACCGGGGAGCTGTTTTTT.

This clone was counted only a few times. This chain joins TRBV28 and TRBJ2-3; no firm D call. Trimming removed 3 bases at V and 1 base at J, with 14 bases between. CDR1 and CDR2 from the germline V gene are MDHEN and SYDVKM. This CDR3 has 16 residues. In DNA form, the CDR3 reads TGTGCCAGCAGTTTCTCCGCCCCGGCGGGCACAGATACGCAGTATTTT. It encodes CASSFSAPAGTDTQYF.

V usage is TRBV18 and J usage is TRBJ2-5, with D unresolved. The CDR3 is 14 amino acids. Trimming removed 2 bases from V and 2 bases from J, with 9 bases in between. Germline V gene lookup returns CDR1 KGHSH and CDR2 LQKENI. CDR3 protein: CASSPTMGQETQYF. DNA for the CDR3: TGTGCCAGCTCACCAACAATGGGGCAAGAGACCCAGTACTTC.

The chain is built from TRBV10-3 and TRBJ1-5; D uncertain. CDR1 is ENHRY and CDR2 is SYGVKD in the germline V gene. The CDR3 runs to 13 residues. V lost 2 bases to trimming and J lost 11 bases, with 13 bases between them. CDR3 amino acids: CAISEMGGLAQHF. The CDR3 region has the DNA TGTGCCATCAGTGAGATGGGAGGTTTAGCCCAGCATTTT.

The V call is TRBV6-8, the J call TRBJ1-1, with D tentatively TRBD1 (5 bases). Germline values: CDR1 MNHGY, CDR2 SAAAGT. The CDR3 is 15 amino acids. V was pared by 6 bases and J by 6 bases, with 20 bases between. CDR3 protein: CASRPTGGLEAEAFF. CDR3 in DNA: TGTGCCAGCAGACCAACTGGGGGATTAGAAGCTGAAGCTTTCTTT.

V gene TRBV19 combines with J gene TRBJ2-1; 12 bases are shared with TRBD2. Losses at the gene ends were 7 bases for V and 3 bases for J; bases not matched to a gene: 4. Germline V gives CDR1 LNHDA, CDR2 SQIVND (reference sequence). The CDR3 runs to 15 residues. The CDR3 bases are TGTGCCAGTACCTCGGGACTAGCGGGCTACAATGAGCAGTTCTTC. It encodes CASTSGLAGYNEQFF.

This clone occurred many times. V gene TRBV11-3 combines with J gene TRBJ2-7; D is ambiguous. Germline CDR1 and CDR2: SGHNT and YENEEA. CDR3 length: 14 residues. The ends were cut back, 3 bases at V and 0 bases at J, with 9 bases in the middle. The chain's CDR3 is CASSLRTASYEQYV. The CDR3, as DNA: TGTGCCAGCAGCTTGAGAACGGCCTCCTACGAGCAGTACGTC.

The chain joins TRBV6-8 to TRBJ2-2, with D unclear. The germline V gene has CDR1 MNHGY and CDR2 SAAAGT. The CDR3 covers 15 residues. The V gene lost 4 bases and the J gene lost 3 bases, with 12 bases spanning the gap. Here the CDR3 reads CASSSPSSYTGELFF. CDR3 nucleotides: TGTGCCAGCAGTTCCCCGTCCTCCTACACCGGGGAGCTGTTTTTT.

This clone was counted only a few times. This chain uses TRBV19 with TRBJ2-5; 9 bases agree with TRBD1. Per the germline V gene, CDR1 is LNHDA and CDR2 is SQIVND (reference sequence). Trimming took 6 bases from V and 5 from J; bases not matched to a gene: 13. This CDR3 contains 16 residues. The CDR3 coding sequence is TGTGCCAGTAGGAACCTTGGACAGGGGATGAGGGAGACCCAGTACTTC. Translated, it gives CASRNLGQGMRETQYF.

This sequence joins TRBV18 and TRBJ2-7; D is uncertain. The CDR3 runs 15 residues. V lost 0 bases and J lost 1, with 10 bases in between. Germline assignment: CDR1 KGHSH and CDR2 LQKENI. The CDR3 DNA reads as TGTGCCAGCTCACCACCTAACAACCCGTCCTACGAGCAGTACTTC. The encoded protein is CASSPPNNPSYEQYF.

J is TRBJ1-1 and V is TRBV6-8, with 7 bases matching TRBD1. V shed 6 bases, J shed 3 bases, and the junction held 4 bases outside the gene matches. Germline loops: CDR1 MNHGY, CDR2 SAAAGT. The CDR3 sequence is 13 residues long. The CDR3 sequence is CASSQQGYTEAFF. The CDR3 DNA follows: TGTGCCAGCAGCCAACAGGGGTACACTGAAGCTTTCTTT.

This clone rates as medium-sized. J is TRBJ2-7 and V is TRBV19; a weak D match, TRBD2 (6 bases). Germline CDR1 LNHDA, CDR2 SQIVND (reference sequence). This CDR3 is 14 amino acids long. The ends were cut back, 4 bases at V and 5 bases at J, with 15 bases in the middle. CDR3 coding DNA: TGTGCCAGTAGTAGCGGGGAGCTCGGACACGAGCAGTACTTC. This sequence encodes CASSSGELGHEQYF.

By frequency in the sample, this clone is medium-sized (0.01 to 0.1%). The chain couples TRBV11-3 to TRBJ2-1; D assignment may be TRBD1 or TRBD2 (5 bases each). Per germline, CDR1 SGHNT and CDR2 YENEEA. V lost 0 bases and J lost 3, with 9 bases in between. The CDR3 is made up of 15 amino acids. The CDR3 spells CASSLDRGNYNEQFF. The CDR3 DNA reads TGTGCCAGCAGCTTAGACCGGGGCAACTACAATGAGCAGTTCTTC.

V and J are TRBV6-8 and TRBJ1-5; maybe TRBD1 (5 bases). The CDR3 consists of 13 residues. Germline loops: CDR1 MNHGY, CDR2 SAAAGT. With 5 bases removed from V and 5 bases from J, the gap between germline ends came to 10 bases. The CDR3 coding sequence is TGTGCCAGCAGTGGCAGGGTTCATCAGCCCCAGCATTTT. Protein: CASSGRVHQPQHF.